This TCR beta chain was retrieved from a study of human thymus T cells. Regarding the study as a whole: Thymic and blood repertoires appeared to carry a bias in their V and J gene usage.

Comment on this clone: Its antigen is as yet unknown.

The germline V gene encodes CDR1 SEHNR and CDR2 FQNEAQ (reference sequence). The CDR3 covers 15 residues. J was trimmed by 6 bases and V by 1 base; bases with no gene match: 8. Resections obtained during corrective heart surgery supplied the thymus tissue. Using immunoSEQ multiplex PCR, the repertoire was profiled, and TCRdb retains in-frame clones only, with some absent. The sample yields around 130,000 clones, about 95% seen once. This receptor was identified in a boy under two years old with a congenital heart defect but otherwise immunologically healthy. The V call is TRBV7-9, the J call TRBJ1-2, with TRBD1 matching 7 bases. Sequenced sample: thymus tissue. CDR3 sequence (DNA): TGTGCCAGCAGCTTAGGCACAGGGGCCTCTGATGGCTACACCTTC. This sequence encodes CASSLGTGASDGYTF.